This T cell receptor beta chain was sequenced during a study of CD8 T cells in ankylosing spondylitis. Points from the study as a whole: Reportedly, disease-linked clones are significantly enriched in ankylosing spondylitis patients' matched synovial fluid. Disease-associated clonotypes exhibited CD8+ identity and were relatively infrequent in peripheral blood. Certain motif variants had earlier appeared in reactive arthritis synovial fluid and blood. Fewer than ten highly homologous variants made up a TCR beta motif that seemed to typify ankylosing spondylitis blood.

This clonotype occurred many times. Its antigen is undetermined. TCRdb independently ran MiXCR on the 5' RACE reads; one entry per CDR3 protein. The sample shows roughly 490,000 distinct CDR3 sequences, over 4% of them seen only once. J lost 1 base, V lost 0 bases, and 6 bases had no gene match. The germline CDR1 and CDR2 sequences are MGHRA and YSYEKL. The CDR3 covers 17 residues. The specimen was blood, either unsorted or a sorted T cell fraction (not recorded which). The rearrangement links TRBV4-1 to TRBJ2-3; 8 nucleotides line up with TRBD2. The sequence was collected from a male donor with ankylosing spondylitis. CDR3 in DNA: TGCGCCAGCAGCCAAGACCCACTAGCGGAGGGCACAGATACGCAGTATTTT. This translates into CASSQDPLAEGTDTQYF.